The 8 T cell receptor beta chains below were found in one sample sequenced in a study of chronic HIV infection and antiretroviral therapy. One entry per CDR3 protein results from TCRdb running MiXCR on the 5' RACE reads. Among about 31,000 distinct CDR3 sequences listed, about 8.6% were seen once. Sequenced sample: peripheral blood. All receptors come from an adult who had HIV and had not received antiretroviral therapy, or was an uninfected healthy control (not recorded which).

This clonotype has at least ten counts. The rearrangement joins TRBV30 to TRBJ2-4; the D gene is possibly TRBD1 (5 bases). The ends were cut back, 0 bases at V and 7 bases at J, with 7 bases in the middle. Looked up from germline, CDR1 is GTSNPN and CDR2 is SVGIG (reference sequence). This CDR3 contains 12 residues. The CDR3 DNA reads as TGTGCCTGGAGTGTAGGGGCGAACATTCAGTACTTC. Its protein product is CAWSVGANIQYF.

The sample holds many counts of this clonotype. V usage is TRBV25-1 and J usage is TRBJ1-2; D perhaps matches TRBD1 (5 bases). CDR1 MGHDK and CDR2 SYGVNS come from the germline V gene. This CDR3 comprises 16 residues. Trimming cost V 0 bases and J 4 bases, with 15 bases left between them. The CDR3 loop reads CASSEYGGNRPYGYTF. The CDR3 nucleotides read TGTGCCAGCAGTGAATATGGAGGTAACAGGCCCTATGGCTACACCTTC.

The CDR3 DNA sequence: TGTGCCAGCAGTGAAGCGAGCGGGTTCCAAGAGACCCAGTACTTC. Residues: CASSEASGFQETQYF. The chain uses TRBV2 and TRBJ2-5; weak D call: TRBD2 (6 bases). With 0 bases removed from V and 1 base from J, the gap between germline ends came to 9 bases. The CDR3 loop spans 15 amino acids. The germline gives CDR1 SNHLY, CDR2 FYNNEI.

This clonotype was detected many times. The chain carries TRBV6-1 and TRBJ2-1; TRBD2 agrees at 8 bases. The CDR3 has 15 amino acids. V dropped 0 bases and J dropped 8; count of bases not matched to a gene: 6. Germline CDR1 reads MNHNS; CDR2 reads SASEGT. The CDR3 is CASSEAAGGPHEQFF. Here the CDR3 DNA reads TGTGCCAGCAGTGAAGCCGCGGGAGGCCCCCATGAGCAGTTCTTC.

V gene TRBV20-1 combines with J gene TRBJ2-3; 11 nucleotides line up with TRBD2. Germline trimming cut 5 bases from V and 1 base from J; bases unmatched to any gene: 2. This CDR3 contains 14 residues. The germline gives CDR1 DFQATT, CDR2 SNEGSKA (reference sequence). The CDR3 sequence: CSARLAGRTDTQYF. CDR3 DNA: TGCAGTGCTCGACTAGCGGGGCGCACAGATACGCAGTATTTT.

This clonotype was detected ten times or more. V and J are TRBV18 and TRBJ1-6; no firm D call. The CDR3 runs 16 residues. V was clipped by 3 bases and J by 3 bases, with 12 bases between them. CDR1 is KGHSH, CDR2 LQKENI, per germline. In nucleotides, the CDR3 is TGTGCCAGCTCACCCAAGGACGAGCTCTATAATTCACCCCTCCACTTT. Translating gives CASSPKDELYNSPLHF.

At least ten counts were recorded for this clonotype. The chain recombines TRBV2 with TRBJ1-5; D not certain. The germline gives CDR1 SNHLY, CDR2 FYNNEI. This CDR3 region has 14 residues. V was cut by 3 bases and J by 5 bases, with 11 bases left in between. This CDR3 reads CASSDRTNDQPQHF. CDR3 nucleotides: TGTGCCAGCAGTGATAGGACCAACGATCAGCCCCAGCATTTT.

This rearrangement joins TRBV3-1 to TRBJ2-7, with 10 bases aligning to TRBD2. The junction had 5 bases not matched to a gene; V was cut back by 3 bases and J by 0 bases. This CDR3 is 16 amino acids long. CDR1 is LGHDT, CDR2 YNNKEL, per germline (reference sequence). Here the CDR3 DNA reads TGTGCCAGCAGCCAGCCGGGACTAGCGAGCTCCTACGAGCAGTACTTC. This translates into CASSQPGLASSYEQYF.